These 30 T cell receptor beta chains came from one sample sequenced in a study of T cell repertoires and HLA-DP antigens. These receptors' targets are unknown. Method: immunoSEQ multiplex PCR; TCRdb's copy keeps in-frame clones and lacks some. Of over 60,000 clones in the sample, around 80% were seen once. The material sequenced was CD4+ T cells from PBMCs. The receptors were gathered from a man aged 55 to 70 in good health and CMV-seronegative.

This sequence joins TRBV4-3 and TRBJ2-1; D not resolved. The CDR3 length is 17 residues. Between the trimmed V and J ends, which lost 1 base and 0 bases, there was a span of 13 bases. Looked up from germline, CDR1 is LGHNA and CDR2 is YSLEER. The CDR3 is CASSQVKTTGSYNEQFF. The CDR3, as DNA: TGCGCCAGCAGCCAAGTGAAAACGACGGGCTCCTACAATGAGCAGTTCTTC.

V and J are TRBV27 and TRBJ1-3; 8 nucleotides agree with TRBD1. This CDR3 comprises 17 residues. V lost 5 bases, J lost 3 bases, and 12 bases stayed unmatched. Germline CDR1 MNHEY, CDR2 SMNVEV (reference sequence). The CDR3 reads CASSPLPGRGLGNTIYF. The CDR3 DNA reads TGTGCCAGCAGTCCGCTCCCGGGCAGGGGGCTTGGAAACACCATATATTTT.

The gene calls are TRBV30 and TRBJ2-1; D uncertain. The CDR3 covers 14 residues. Trimming cost V 4 bases and J 7 bases, with 17 bases left between them. The germline V gene encodes CDR1 GTSNPN and CDR2 SVGIG (reference sequence). The CDR3 sequence: CAWTPFGWQNEQFF. The DNA for the CDR3 is TGTGCCTGGACTCCCTTCGGTTGGCAGAATGAGCAGTTCTTC.

The chain is built from TRBV14 and TRBJ1-1; TRBD1 is a possible D gene (6 bases). The CDR3 contains 17 residues. The V and J ends lost 1 base and 2 bases respectively, with 17 bases between them. Germline values: CDR1 SGHDN, CDR2 FVKESK. CDR3 sequence: CASSQGGRGSLNTEAFF. The DNA for the CDR3 is TGTGCCAGCAGCCAAGGTGGCAGGGGATCCCTTAACACTGAAGCTTTCTTT.

CDR3 in amino acids: CASSLGASGGYEQYF. The CDR3 DNA reads as TGTGCCAGCAGCCTGGGGGCTAGCGGGGGTTACGAGCAGTACTTC. The chain is built from TRBV7-2 and TRBJ2-7; 10 nucleotides align to TRBD2. This CDR3 is built from 15 residues. V trimming: 5 bases; J trimming: 4 bases; junction bases outside the gene matches: 8. CDR1 is SGHTA, CDR2 FQGNSA, per germline. Complete variable domain (other parts from reference TRBV7-2 and TRBJ2-7): GAGVSQSPSNKVTEKGKDVELRCDPISGHTALYWYRQSLGQGLEFLIYFQGNSAPDKSGLPSDRFSAERTGGSVSTLTIQRTQQEDSAVYLCASSLGASGGYEQYFGPGTRLTVT.

The CDR3 region is CASSLEAGAGNTIYF. The DNA for the CDR3 is TGTGCCAGCAGCTTGGAGGCAGGGGCTGGAAACACCATATATTTT. The chain joins TRBV5-5 to TRBJ1-3, with D perhaps TRBD1 (6 bases). V lost 0 bases to trimming and J lost 2 bases, with 9 bases between them. The germline CDR1 and CDR2 sequences are SGHKS and YYEKEE (reference sequence). CDR3 size: 15 residues. Complete variable domain (other parts from reference TRBV5-5 and TRBJ1-3): DAGVTQSPTHLIKTRGQQVTLRCSPISGHKSVSWYQQVLGQGPQFIFQYYEKEERGRGNFPDRFSARQFPNYSSELNVNALLLGDSALYLCASSLEAGAGNTIYFGEGSWLTVV.

This chain connects TRBV7-2 to TRBJ2-1; weak D call: TRBD2 (7 bases). The germline V gene encodes CDR1 SGHTA and CDR2 FQGNSA. This CDR3 spans 11 amino acids. V lost 5 bases and J lost 9, with 8 bases in between. The CDR3 protein is CASSGGAEQFF. DNA of the CDR3: TGTGCCAGCAGCGGGGGGGCTGAGCAGTTCTTC.

A few counts support this clone. The chain joins TRBV7-2 to TRBJ2-7; D might be TRBD2 (6 bases). The CDR3 sequence is 14 residues long. The V end lost 2 bases, the J end lost 5 bases, and 13 bases lay between the germline ends. CDR1 is SGHTA, CDR2 FQGNSA, per germline. The CDR3 DNA reads as TGTGCCAGCAGCTTAAATCGGGGGAACGACGAGCAGTACTTC. Translation: CASSLNRGNDEQYF.

The chain recombines TRBV2 with TRBJ2-1; possibly TRBD2 for D (6 bases). Germline V CDR1 and CDR2: SNHLY, FYNNEI. CDR3 length equals 16 residues. V was pared by 6 bases and J by 4 bases, with 19 bases between. The CDR3 loop reads CASSGIGSGMYNEQFF. In nucleotides, the CDR3 is TGTGCCAGCAGCGGGATTGGTAGCGGAATGTACAATGAGCAGTTCTTC.

V and J are TRBV2 and TRBJ1-4; D might be TRBD1 (6 bases). Germline CDR1 is SNHLY and CDR2 is FYNNEI. The CDR3 sequence is 14 residues long. V was shortened by 7 bases and J by 2 bases, with 11 bases between the two germline ends. CDR3 sequence: CASTPDRTNEKLFF. In DNA form, the CDR3 reads TGTGCCAGCACTCCCGACAGGACTAATGAAAAACTGTTTTTT. The full variable domain, rest sourced from reference TRBV2 and TRBJ1-4, is EPEVTQTPSHQVTQMGQEVILRCVPISNHLYFYWYRQILGQKVEFLVSFYNNEISEKSEIFDDQFSVERPDGSNFTLKIRSTKLEDSAMYFCASTPDRTNEKLFFGSGTQLSVL.

The rearrangement links TRBV5-1 to TRBJ1-6, with 8 bases fitting TRBD1. Germline assignment: CDR1 SGHRS and CDR2 YFSETQ. The V gene end was trimmed by 4 bases and the J gene end by 7 bases; junction bases not matched to a gene: 7. CDR3 length: 15 amino acids. The CDR3 bases are TGCGCCAGCAGCGCAGGACAGGGCGGGAATTCACCCCTCCACTTT. This codes for CASSAGQGGNSPLHF.

CDR3 nucleotide sequence: TGTGCCTGGAGTTTTTTTCCAACCGGGACAGTGAACACTGAAGCTTTCTTT. It yields the protein CAWSFFPTGTVNTEAFF. This sequence joins TRBV30 and TRBJ1-1, with TRBD1 identical over 7 bases. J was trimmed by 0 bases and V by 2 bases; bases with no gene match: 12. The CDR3 spans 17 residues. CDR1 is GTSNPN and CDR2 is SVGIG in the germline V gene (reference sequence). The full variable domain, its missing parts supplied by reference TRBV30 and TRBJ1-1, is SQTIHQWPATLVQPVGSPLSLECTVEGTSNPNLYWYRQAAGRGLQLLFYSVGIGQISSEVPQNLSASRPQDRQFILSSKKLLLSDSGFYLCAWSFFPTGTVNTEAFFGQGTRLTVV.

The chain is built from TRBV19 and TRBJ2-5; 7 positions agree with TRBD1. Trimming removed 9 bases from V and 1 base from J; junction bases left unmatched: 8. The CDR3 consists of 14 residues. The germline CDR1 and CDR2 sequences are LNHDA and SQIVND (reference sequence). CDR3 DNA sequence: TGTGCCAGCGCCCCGACAGGGATCCAAGAGACCCAGTACTTC. Translation: CASAPTGIQETQYF.

This chain connects TRBV18 to TRBJ1-5; D remains unclear. The CDR3 extends over 13 amino acids. V dropped 3 bases and J dropped 7 bases, with 10 bases sitting between them. Germline values: CDR1 KGHSH, CDR2 LQKENI. The CDR3, as DNA: TGTGCCAGCTCACCGTATCCCGGCCAGCCCCAGCATTTT. Amino acid sequence: CASSPYPGQPQHF.

The J gene is TRBJ1-5, the V gene TRBV25-1, with D uncertain. CDR1 MGHDK and CDR2 SYGVNS come from the germline V gene. The V end lost 1 base, the J end lost 4 bases, and 14 bases lay between the germline ends. The CDR3 consists of 16 residues. The CDR3 DNA reads as TGTGCCAGCAGTGAATCTGGAGGAAGGGAGAATCAGCCCCAGCATTTT. The encoded protein is CASSESGGRENQPQHF.

The chain is built from TRBV4-2 and TRBJ1-1; tentatively, D is TRBD1 (6 bases). Germline lookup yields CDR1 LGHNA and CDR2 YNFKEQ. Trimming took 1 base from V and 1 from J, leaving 13 bases between them. This CDR3 comprises 16 residues. The CDR3 region is CASSQAGGPANTEAFF. In nucleotides, the CDR3 is TGTGCCAGCAGCCAAGCGGGGGGCCCCGCGAACACTGAAGCTTTCTTT.

The count of this clone is one. The chain recombines TRBV19 with TRBJ1-6; D is undetermined. Trimming stripped 6 bases from V and 0 bases from J, with 9 bases between. The CDR3 loop spans 15 amino acids. The germline V gene encodes CDR1 LNHDA and CDR2 SQIVND (reference sequence). The CDR3 DNA reads as TGTGCCAGTAGGTCCGGCAGCTCCTATAATTCACCCCTCCACTTT. Translated: CASRSGSSYNSPLHF.

The V and J genes are TRBV5-5 and TRBJ2-6; unclear D gene. V shed 0 bases and J shed 0 bases, with 7 bases lying between them. This CDR3 is built from 16 residues. Germline CDR1 SGHKS, CDR2 YYEKEE (reference sequence). The CDR3 DNA reads TGTGCCAGCAGCTTGGAAGGGAACTCTGGGGCCAACGTCCTGACTTTC. Translation: CASSLEGNSGANVLTF.

The gene calls are TRBV7-6 and TRBJ2-3; 14 bases map to TRBD2. V lost 5 bases to trimming and J lost 2 bases; unmatched junction nucleotides: 6. This CDR3 has 17 residues. The germline V gene encodes CDR1 SGHVS and CDR2 FNYEAQ. This chain's CDR3 is CASSGGLAGANTDTQYF. The CDR3 DNA follows: TGTGCCAGCAGCGGGGGACTAGCGGGGGCGAACACAGATACGCAGTATTTT.

The chain joins TRBV19 to TRBJ1-4, with D possibly being TRBD1 (6 bases). Germline CDR1 LNHDA, CDR2 SQIVND (reference sequence). The V end lost 9 bases, the J end lost 8 bases, and 28 bases lay between the germline ends. CDR3 length equals 17 residues. This chain's CDR3 is CASSYRADRSLGEKLFF. CDR3 coding DNA: TGTGCCAGCAGTTACAGGGCCGACCGGTCCCTAGGGGAAAAACTGTTTTTT.

The V gene is TRBV5-5, the J gene TRBJ2-1, with 7 bases matching TRBD2. CDR3 length: 13 residues. Germline CDR1 and CDR2: SGHKS and YYEKEE (reference sequence). The ends lost 0 bases at V and 8 bases at J; junction bases unmatched: 2. The CDR3 sequence is CASSLAAGDEQFF. In nucleotides, the CDR3 is TGTGCCAGCAGCTTGGCCGCGGGAGATGAGCAGTTCTTC.

The V gene is TRBV9, the J gene TRBJ1-2; 8 positions match TRBD1. This CDR3 comprises 14 residues. Germline values: CDR1 SGDLS, CDR2 YYNGEE. The trim removed 4 bases at V and 4 bases at J, leaving 6 bases unmatched. The CDR3 here is CASSPGTGFYGYTF. The CDR3 DNA is TGTGCCAGCAGCCCCGGGACAGGCTTCTATGGCTACACCTTC. The variable domain in full, with the rest retrieved from reference TRBV9 and TRBJ1-2, is DSGVTQTPKHLITATGQRVTLRCSPRSGDLSVYWYQQSLDQGLQFLIQYYNGEERAKGNILERFSAQQFPDLHSELNLSSLELGDSALYFCASSPGTGFYGYTFGSGTRLTVV.

This clone showed up just a few times. V is TRBV5-1 and J is TRBJ1-2, with 12 bases matching TRBD1. V lost 3 bases and J lost 7; bases outside the gene matches: 10. The CDR3 runs to 16 residues. The germline gives CDR1 SGHRS, CDR2 YFSETQ. Here the CDR3 reads CASSSGTGGAMAGYTF. The CDR3 DNA sequence: TGCGCCAGCAGCTCCGGGACAGGGGGCGCGATGGCTGGCTACACCTTC. Full variable domain (rest looked up from reference TRBV5-1 and TRBJ1-2): KAGVTQTPRYLIKTRGQQVTLSCSPISGHRSVSWYQQTPGQGLQFLFEYFSETQRNKGNFPGRFSGRQFSNSRSEMNVSTLELGDSALYLCASSSGTGGAMAGYTFGSGTRLTVV.

This clone showed up just a few times. The chain combines TRBV25-1 with TRBJ1-2; 8 bases agree with TRBD1. This CDR3 region has 14 residues. V was clipped by 3 bases and J by 5 bases; unmatched bases: 5. Looked up from germline, CDR1 is MGHDK and CDR2 is SYGVNS. CDR3 sequence reads: CASSEAGQVYGYTF. The CDR3 nucleotides read TGTGCCAGCAGTGAGGCGGGACAGGTTTATGGCTACACCTTC.

The chain recombines TRBV11-2 with TRBJ2-3, with 7 bases aligning to TRBD2. Germline CDR1 SGHAT, CDR2 FQNNGV. This CDR3 contains 16 residues. Germline trimming cut 0 bases from V and 8 bases from J; bases unmatched to any gene: 11. In DNA form, the CDR3 reads TGTGCCAGCAGCTTAGAGCGGGAGATAAAGTCAGTTACGCAGTATTTT. Encoded protein: CASSLEREIKSVTQYF. Complete variable domain (other parts from reference TRBV11-2 and TRBJ2-3): EAGVAQSPRYKIIEKRQSVAFWCNPISGHATLYWYQQILGQGPKLLIQFQNNGVVDDSQLPKDRFSAERLKGVDSTLKIQPAKLEDSAVYLCASSLEREIKSVTQYFGPGTRLTVL.

CDR3 nucleotides: TGTGCCAGCAGCCCGGACAGTCATAGCAATCAGCCCCAGCATTTT. This sequence encodes CASSPDSHSNQPQHF. The chain is built from TRBV9 and TRBJ1-5, with D tentatively TRBD1 (6 bases). CDR1 and CDR2 (germline): SGDLS, YYNGEE. Trimming took 4 bases from V and 0 from J, leaving 11 bases between them. CDR3 length equals 15 residues.

The sample holds one count of this clone. This rearrangement joins TRBV6-5 to TRBJ2-1; unclear D gene. This CDR3 contains 10 residues. CDR1 is MNHEY, CDR2 SVGAGI, per germline. Trimming left V 4 bases short and J 8 bases short, with 3 bases between. CDR3 loop: CASSSHEQFF. The DNA of the CDR3 is TGTGCCAGCAGTTCCCATGAGCAGTTCTTC.

This clone appeared a few times. The gene calls are TRBV19 and TRBJ2-3, with D tentatively TRBD2 (6 bases). The CDR3 contains 14 residues. The V gene's germline CDR1 is LNHDA and CDR2 SQIVND (reference sequence). Trimming took 3 bases from V and 1 from J, leaving 8 bases between them. The CDR3 nucleotides are TGTGCCAGTAGTATGGAGGGTGGCACAGATACGCAGTATTTT. Amino acid sequence: CASSMEGGTDTQYF.

V usage is TRBV27 and J usage is TRBJ1-4; the match to TRBD1 covers 7 bases. Germline CDR1 is MNHEY and CDR2 is SMNVEV (reference sequence). Unmatched junction bases numbered 10, after V lost 5 bases and J lost 10 bases. The CDR3 covers 14 residues. CDR3 loop: CASSPRQGRGKLFF. The CDR3 bases are TGTGCCAGCAGTCCGAGACAGGGTAGGGGAAAACTGTTTTTT. Filled out from reference TRBV27 and TRBJ1-4, the complete variable domain reads EAQVTQNPRYLITVTGKKLTVTCSQNMNHEYMSWYRQDPGLGLRQIYYSMNVEVTDKGDVPEGYKVSRKEKRNFPLILESPSPNQTSLYFCASSPRQGRGKLFFGSGTQLSVL.

This chain uses TRBV30 with TRBJ2-1; perhaps TRBD2 as D (6 bases). The V gene's germline CDR1 is GTSNPN and CDR2 SVGIG (reference sequence). Trimming stripped 2 bases from V and 7 bases from J, with 12 bases between. The CDR3 totals 13 residues. The CDR3 DNA is TGTGCCTGGAGTACAAACGCGGGGAATGAGCAGTTCTTC. Translating it yields CAWSTNAGNEQFF.